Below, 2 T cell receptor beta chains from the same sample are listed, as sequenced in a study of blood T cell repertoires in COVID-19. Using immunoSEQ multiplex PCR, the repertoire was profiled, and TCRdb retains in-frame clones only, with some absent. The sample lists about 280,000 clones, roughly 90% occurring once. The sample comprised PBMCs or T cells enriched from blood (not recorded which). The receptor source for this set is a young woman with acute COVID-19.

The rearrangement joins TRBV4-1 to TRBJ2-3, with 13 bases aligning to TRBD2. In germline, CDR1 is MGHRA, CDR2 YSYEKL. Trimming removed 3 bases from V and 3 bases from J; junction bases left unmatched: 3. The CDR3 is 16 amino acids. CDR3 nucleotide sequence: TGCGCCAGCAGCCAGGGGGGACTAGCGGGAACAGATACGCAGTATTTT. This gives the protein CASSQGGLAGTDTQYF.

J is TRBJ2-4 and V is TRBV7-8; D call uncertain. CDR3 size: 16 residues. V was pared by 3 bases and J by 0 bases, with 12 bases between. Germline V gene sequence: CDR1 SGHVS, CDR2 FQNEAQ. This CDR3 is CASSLVQSLAKNIQYF. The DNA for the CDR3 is TGTGCCAGCAGCTTGGTACAATCTCTAGCCAAAAACATTCAGTACTTC.